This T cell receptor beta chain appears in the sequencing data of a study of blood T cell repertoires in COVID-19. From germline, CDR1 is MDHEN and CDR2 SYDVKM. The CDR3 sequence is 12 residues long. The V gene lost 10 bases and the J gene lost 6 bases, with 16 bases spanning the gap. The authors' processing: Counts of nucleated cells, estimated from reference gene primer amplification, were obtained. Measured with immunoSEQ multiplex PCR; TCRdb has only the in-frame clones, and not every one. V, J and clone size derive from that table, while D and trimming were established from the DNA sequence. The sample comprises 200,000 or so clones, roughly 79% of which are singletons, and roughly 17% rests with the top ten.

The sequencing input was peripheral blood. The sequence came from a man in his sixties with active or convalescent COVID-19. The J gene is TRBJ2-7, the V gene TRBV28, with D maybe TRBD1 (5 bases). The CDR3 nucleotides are TGTGCCACATACAACCCTGGGGCCGAGCAGTACTTC. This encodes CATYNPGAEQYF.